This T cell receptor beta chain stems from a study of human T cells and chemical hapten exposure. At the level of the study: 0.01% DPC was applied to the upper back in patch tests, which were read at 6 days.

In regard to this clonotype: What it recognizes is unknown. A read error is likely, as this CDR3 ends without the conserved phenylalanine or tryptophan.

Study conclusions and caveats: High-frequency TCRs, those above 1 in 1000, stayed the same after DPC sensitization.

MiXCR, applied by TCRdb to the RACE reads, yields one record per CDR3 protein. The sample yields some 190,000 distinct CDR3 sequences, 20% to 25% seen once. V was clipped by 0 bases and J by 2 bases, with 9 bases between them. Germline loops: CDR1 LGHDT, CDR2 YNNKEL (reference sequence). The CDR3 consists of 15 residues. Time point of the sample: patch test 1, 2 weeks after DPC sensitization. Treatment described: therapeutic diphenylcyclopropenone sensitization with weekly scalp DPC. This material consisted of whole blood, taken in connection with sensitization to the hapten diphenylcyclopropenone (DPC). The clonotype originates from a woman between 45 and 60 years old with alopecia areata. Some clones in this sample may be carry-over from other donors' samples. This chain joins TRBV3-1 and TRBJ2-3; no reliable D call. DNA of the CDR3: TGTGCCAGCAGCCAAGATGGCCAGACCACAGATACGCAGTATCTT. Translation: CASSQDGQTTDTQYL.